This passage covers 16 T cell receptor beta chains from one sample sequenced in a study of blood T cell repertoires in COVID-19. Generated by immunoSEQ multiplex PCR, the TCRdb table keeps only in-frame clones and is missing some. The table records 90,000 to 140,000 clones, roughly 80% of them present only once. Material for sequencing was peripheral blood. These receptors came from a woman aged 70-85 years with acute or convalescent COVID-19.

This clone was found a few times. The chain uses TRBV7-2 and TRBJ2-1, with D tentatively TRBD1 (6 bases). The germline V and J ends were trimmed by 5 bases and 8 bases, with 16 bases remaining between them. CDR3 length: 14 residues. Germline V CDR1 and CDR2: SGHTA, FQGNSA. This CDR3 is CASSRSGATDEQFF. DNA for the CDR3: TGTGCCAGCAGCCGGTCAGGGGCTACCGATGAGCAGTTCTTC.

The chain joins TRBV18 to TRBJ2-1; TRBD1 matches at 7 bases. From germline, CDR1 is KGHSH and CDR2 LQKENI. V lost 3 bases and J lost 8; bases outside the gene matches: 4. This CDR3 region has 13 residues. CDR3 protein: CASSPVRGYEQFF. Here the CDR3 DNA reads TGTGCCAGCTCACCTGTCAGGGGGTATGAGCAGTTCTTC.

The chain combines TRBV5-8 with TRBJ2-5, with D possibly TRBD2 on 6 matching bases. Germline V lookup: CDR1 SGHTS, CDR2 YDEGEE. The V end lost 4 bases, the J end lost 3 bases, and 22 bases lay between the germline ends. This CDR3 contains 17 residues. CDR3 in amino acids: CASSASVRRGAEETQYF. The CDR3 DNA sequence: TGTGCCAGCAGCGCCTCGGTAAGGCGGGGTGCCGAAGAGACCCAGTACTTC.

The chain recombines TRBV7-2 with TRBJ2-5; no firm D call. The CDR3 totals 13 residues. Germline lookup yields CDR1 SGHTA and CDR2 FQGNSA. Trimming took off 3 bases at V and 2 bases at J, with 7 bases between the two ends. The CDR3 region is CASSFSFQETQYF. The CDR3 nucleotides read TGTGCCAGCAGCTTTAGCTTTCAAGAGACCCAGTACTTC.

This sequence joins TRBV6-1 and TRBJ1-1; D is perhaps TRBD1 (6 bases). CDR3 size: 15 residues. Germline assignment: CDR1 MNHNS and CDR2 SASEGT. V was clipped by 1 base and J by 1 base, with 10 bases between them. The DNA of the CDR3 is TGTGCCAGCAGTGAAGGTTCCAGGGGGAACACTGAAGCTTTCTTT. Its translation is CASSEGSRGNTEAFF.

The chain has TRBV4-2 and TRBJ2-7; D possibly corresponds to TRBD1 (5 bases). This CDR3 is 16 amino acids long. V lost 2 bases, J lost 2 bases, and 16 bases lay in between. Germline V gene data show CDR1 as LGHNA and CDR2 as YNFKEQ. DNA for the CDR3: TGTGCCAGCAGCCAACTCGGCCTGTTAGGGGCCTACGAGCAGTACTTC. Its translation is CASSQLGLLGAYEQYF.

The gene calls are TRBV5-4 and TRBJ1-2; 7 bases are a match to TRBD1. The CDR3 has 15 residues. With 0 bases clipped from V and 6 bases from J, the junction kept 8 bases outside the gene matches. Germline CDR1 SGHNT, CDR2 YYREEE (reference sequence). CDR3 coding DNA: TGTGCCAGCAGCTTGGCCGTATCAGGGGGAGATGGCTACACCTTC. Protein product: CASSLAVSGGDGYTF.

V gene TRBV21-1 combines with J gene TRBJ2-5; TRBD2 is the table's D call, not checked against the DNA. TRBV21-1 is annotated as a pseudogene. The CDR3 contains 19 residues. The CDR3 reads CASSARARWRCSSQETQYF. CDR3 nucleotide sequence: TGTGCCAGCAGCGCGAGGGCGCGTTGGAGATGTTCATCACAAGAGACCCAGTACTTC.

The V and J genes are TRBV3-1 (or the pseudogene TRBV3-2) and TRBJ1-2, with D possibly TRBD1 on 6 matching bases. V was trimmed by 1 base and J by 2 bases, leaving 11 bases between them. Germline CDR1 reads LGHDT; CDR2 reads YNNKEL (reference sequence). There are 15 residues in the CDR3. The CDR3 DNA reads TGTGCCAGCAGCCAAGGACAGGTAGCAAACTATGGCTACACCTTC. It codes for CASSQGQVANYGYTF.

The V and J genes are TRBV7-7 and TRBJ2-2; 8 bases agree with TRBD1. The germline V gene has CDR1 SSHAT and CDR2 FNYEAQ (reference sequence). This CDR3 contains 14 residues. Trimming at V came to 5 bases and at J to 6 bases, leaving 5 bases not matched to a gene. This CDR3 reads CASSLSGGAGELFF. The CDR3 DNA reads TGTGCCAGCAGCCTCTCAGGGGGCGCCGGGGAGCTGTTTTTT. Drawing the rest from reference TRBV7-7 and TRBJ2-2, the complete variable domain is GAGVSQSPRYKVTKRGQDVTLRCDPISSHATLYWYQQALGQGPEFLTYFNYEAQPDKSGLPSDRFSAERPEGSISTLTIQRTEQRDSAMYRCASSLSGGAGELFFGEGSRLTVL.

The chain carries TRBV27 and TRBJ1-6; D is unclear. There are 17 residues in the CDR3. The V gene's germline CDR1 is MNHEY and CDR2 SMNVEV (reference sequence). V was shortened by 4 bases and J by 2 bases, with 15 bases between the two germline ends. The CDR3 loop is CASSSPSRGAYNSPLHF. CDR3 nucleotide sequence: TGTGCCAGCAGTTCGCCGTCTCGGGGAGCCTATAATTCACCCCTCCACTTT.

The count of this clone is one. This chain links TRBV7-6 with TRBJ1-4; D might be TRBD1 (6 bases). V lost 4 bases and J 7 bases, leaving 16 bases between the germline ends. Germline CDR1 SGHVS, CDR2 FNYEAQ. This CDR3 has 15 amino acids. The CDR3 loop reads CASSSRQAIGEKLFF. The DNA of the CDR3 is TGTGCCAGCAGCTCCCGACAGGCCATAGGTGAAAAACTGTTTTTT.

The chain joins TRBV7-9 to TRBJ1-4; D is possibly TRBD1 (5 bases). Trimming left V 5 bases short and J 0 bases short, with 10 bases between. Germline-derived CDR1 and CDR2 are SEHNR and FQNEAQ (reference sequence). This CDR3 is 15 amino acids long. The CDR3 is CASSTGSSTNEKLFF. CDR3 sequence (DNA): TGTGCCAGCAGCACAGGCTCCTCAACTAATGAAAAACTGTTTTTT.

The chain employs TRBV12-3 or TRBV12-4 and TRBJ2-5; D unresolved. The ends were cut back, 6 bases at V and 0 bases at J, with 8 bases in the middle. CDR3 size: 13 residues. The CDR3 protein is CASSSSYQETQYF. CDR3 sequence (DNA): TGTGCCAGCAGCTCGTCGTACCAAGAGACCCAGTACTTC.

The table lists this clone with a few counts. The chain uses TRBV30 and TRBJ1-3; D remains unclear. Germline assignment: CDR1 GTSNPN and CDR2 SVGIG (reference sequence). V was pared by 4 bases and J by 4 bases, with 11 bases between. The CDR3 length is 13 residues. CDR3 in DNA: TGTGCCTGGACCCAGTTAACGGGAAACACCATATATTTT. This encodes CAWTQLTGNTIYF.

This chain uses TRBV6-4 with TRBJ2-3, with TRBD2 matching 9 bases. Germline V CDR1 and CDR2: MRHNA, SNTAGT. V lost 5 bases and J lost 2; bases outside the gene matches: 2. This CDR3 is built from 14 residues. CDR3 loop: CASSSGGPTDTQYF. The CDR3 DNA is TGTGCCAGCAGTAGCGGGGGGCCCACAGATACGCAGTATTTT.